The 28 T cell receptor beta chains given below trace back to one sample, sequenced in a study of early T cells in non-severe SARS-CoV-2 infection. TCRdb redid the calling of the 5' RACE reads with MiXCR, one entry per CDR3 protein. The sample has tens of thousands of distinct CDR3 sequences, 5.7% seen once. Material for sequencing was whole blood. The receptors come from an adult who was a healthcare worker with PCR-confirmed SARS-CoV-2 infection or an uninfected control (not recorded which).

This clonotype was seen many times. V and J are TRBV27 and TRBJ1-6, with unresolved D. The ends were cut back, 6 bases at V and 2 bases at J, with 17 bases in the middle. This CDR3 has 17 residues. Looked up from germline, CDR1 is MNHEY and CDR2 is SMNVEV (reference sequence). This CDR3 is CASSPWAAIPYNSPLHF. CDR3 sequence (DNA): TGTGCCAGCAGCCCCTGGGCGGCAATACCCTATAATTCACCCCTCCACTTT.

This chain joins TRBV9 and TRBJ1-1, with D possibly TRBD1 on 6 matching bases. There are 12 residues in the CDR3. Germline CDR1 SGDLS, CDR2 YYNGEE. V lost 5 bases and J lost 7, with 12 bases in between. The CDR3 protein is CASSEGGFEAFF. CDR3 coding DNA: TGTGCCAGCAGTGAAGGGGGGTTTGAAGCTTTCTTT.

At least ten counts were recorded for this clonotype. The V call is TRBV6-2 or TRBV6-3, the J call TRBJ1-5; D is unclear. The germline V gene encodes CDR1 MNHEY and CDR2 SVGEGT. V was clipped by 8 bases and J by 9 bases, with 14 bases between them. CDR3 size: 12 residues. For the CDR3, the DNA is TGTGCCAGCCGCCCCACGAAGGGGCCCCAGCATTTT. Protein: CASRPTKGPQHF.

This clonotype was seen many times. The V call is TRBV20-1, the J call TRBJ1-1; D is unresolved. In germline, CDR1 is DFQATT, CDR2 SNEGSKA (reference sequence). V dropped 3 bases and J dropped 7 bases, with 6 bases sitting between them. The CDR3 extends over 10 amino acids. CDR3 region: CSASTYEAFF. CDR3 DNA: TGCAGTGCTAGTACCTATGAAGCTTTCTTT.

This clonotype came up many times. CDR3 residues: CASSQAGSDEQYF. CDR3 in DNA: TGCGCCAGCAGCCAAGCCGGCAGTGACGAGCAGTACTTC. This chain connects TRBV4-3 to TRBJ2-7; D gene uncertain. Germline CDR1 LGHNA, CDR2 YSLEER. Trimming cost V 1 base and J 5 bases, with 9 bases left between them. The CDR3 has 13 amino acids.

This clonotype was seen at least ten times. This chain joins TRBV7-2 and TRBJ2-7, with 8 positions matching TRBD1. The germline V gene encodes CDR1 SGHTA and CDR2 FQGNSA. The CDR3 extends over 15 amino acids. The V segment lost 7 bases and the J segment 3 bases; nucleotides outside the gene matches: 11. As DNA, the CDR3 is TGTGCCAGCACCGTCCCAGGACAGGGCCTCTACGAGCAGTACTTC. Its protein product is CASTVPGQGLYEQYF.

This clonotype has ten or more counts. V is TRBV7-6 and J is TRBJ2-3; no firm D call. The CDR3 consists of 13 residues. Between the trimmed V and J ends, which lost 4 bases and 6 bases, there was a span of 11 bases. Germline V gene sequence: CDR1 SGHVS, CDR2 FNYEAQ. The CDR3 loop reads CASSSDHGDTQYF. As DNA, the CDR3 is TGTGCCAGCAGCTCTGACCACGGGGATACGCAGTATTTT.

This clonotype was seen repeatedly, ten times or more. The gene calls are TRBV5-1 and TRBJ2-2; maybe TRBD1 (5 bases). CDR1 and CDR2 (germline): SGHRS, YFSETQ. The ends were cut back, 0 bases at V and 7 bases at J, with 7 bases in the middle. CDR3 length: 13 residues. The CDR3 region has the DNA TGCGCCAGCAGCTTGGAAGGGGTCGGGGAGCTGTTTTTT. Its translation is CASSLEGVGELFF. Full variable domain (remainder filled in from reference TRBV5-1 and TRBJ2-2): KAGVTQTPRYLIKTRGQQVTLSCSPISGHRSVSWYQQTPGQGLQFLFEYFSETQRNKGNFPGRFSGRQFSNSRSEMNVSTLELGDSALYLCASSLEGVGELFFGEGSRLTVL.

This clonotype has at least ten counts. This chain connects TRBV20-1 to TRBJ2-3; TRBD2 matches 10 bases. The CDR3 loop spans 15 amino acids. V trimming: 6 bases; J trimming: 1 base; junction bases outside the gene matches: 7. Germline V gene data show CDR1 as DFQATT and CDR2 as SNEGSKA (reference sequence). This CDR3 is CSAHSGGSGTDTQYF. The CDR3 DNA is TGCAGTGCACATAGCGGGGGGTCTGGCACAGATACGCAGTATTTT.

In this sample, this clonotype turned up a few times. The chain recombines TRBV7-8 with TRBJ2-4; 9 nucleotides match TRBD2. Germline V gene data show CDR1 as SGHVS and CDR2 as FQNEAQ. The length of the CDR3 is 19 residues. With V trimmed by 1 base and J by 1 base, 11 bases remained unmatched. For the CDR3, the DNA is TGTGCCAGCAGCTTAGGACTGGGTAGGACTAGCGTGGCCAAAAACATTCAGTACTTC. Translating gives CASSLGLGRTSVAKNIQYF. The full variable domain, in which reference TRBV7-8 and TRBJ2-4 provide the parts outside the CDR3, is GAGVSQSPRYKVAKRGQDVALRCDPISGHVSLFWYQQALGQGPEFLTYFQNEAQLDKSGLPSDRFFAERPEGSVSTLKIQRTQQEDSAVYLCASSLGLGRTSVAKNIQYFGAGTRLSVL.

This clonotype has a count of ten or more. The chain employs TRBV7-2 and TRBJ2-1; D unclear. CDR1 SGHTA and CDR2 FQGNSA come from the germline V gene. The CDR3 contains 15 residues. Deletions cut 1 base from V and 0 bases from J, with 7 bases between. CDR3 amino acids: CASSLVADSYNEQFF. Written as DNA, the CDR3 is TGTGCCAGCAGCTTAGTCGCGGACTCCTACAATGAGCAGTTCTTC.

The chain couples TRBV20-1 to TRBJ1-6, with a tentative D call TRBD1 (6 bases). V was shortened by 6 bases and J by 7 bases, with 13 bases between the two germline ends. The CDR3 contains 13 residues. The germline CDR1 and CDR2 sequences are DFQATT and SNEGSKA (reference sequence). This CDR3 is CSAKRTVNSPLHF. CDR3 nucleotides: TGCAGTGCAAAAAGGACAGTAAATTCACCCCTCCACTTT.

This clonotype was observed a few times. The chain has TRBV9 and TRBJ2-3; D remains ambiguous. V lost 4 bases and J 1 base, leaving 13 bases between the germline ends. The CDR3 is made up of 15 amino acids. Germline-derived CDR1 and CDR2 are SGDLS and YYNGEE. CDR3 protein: CASSFEPGGTDTQYF. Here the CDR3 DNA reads TGTGCCAGCAGCTTTGAACCCGGCGGCACAGATACGCAGTATTTT.

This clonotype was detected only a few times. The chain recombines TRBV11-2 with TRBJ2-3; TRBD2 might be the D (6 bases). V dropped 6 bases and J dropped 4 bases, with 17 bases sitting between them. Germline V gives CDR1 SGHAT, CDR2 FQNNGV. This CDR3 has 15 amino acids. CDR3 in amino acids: CASRSPSGRADTQYF. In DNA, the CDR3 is TGTGCCAGCAGGTCGCCGAGCGGGCGCGCAGATACGCAGTATTTT.

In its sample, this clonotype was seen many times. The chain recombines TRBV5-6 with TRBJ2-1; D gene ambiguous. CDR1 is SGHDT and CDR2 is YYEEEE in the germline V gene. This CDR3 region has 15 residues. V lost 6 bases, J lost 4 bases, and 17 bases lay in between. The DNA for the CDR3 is TGTGCCAGCACCCTCGACGAAATGGGGTACAATGAGCAGTTCTTC. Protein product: CASTLDEMGYNEQFF.

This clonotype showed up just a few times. In DNA form, the CDR3 reads TGTGCCAGCAGCTTCCCGGACCAATCGTGGGGCTACACCTTC. This sequence encodes CASSFPDQSWGYTF. The chain has TRBV5-6 and TRBJ1-2, with D unresolved. CDR1 and CDR2 from the germline V gene are SGHDT and YYEEEE. The CDR3 runs to 14 residues. Trimming left V 2 bases short and J 8 bases short, with 16 bases between.

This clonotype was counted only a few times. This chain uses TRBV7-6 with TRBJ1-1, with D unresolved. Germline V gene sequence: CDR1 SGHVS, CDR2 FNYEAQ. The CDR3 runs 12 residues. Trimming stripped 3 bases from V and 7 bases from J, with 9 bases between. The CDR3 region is CASSFWNREAFF. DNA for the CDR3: TGTGCCAGCAGCTTTTGGAATCGTGAAGCTTTCTTT.

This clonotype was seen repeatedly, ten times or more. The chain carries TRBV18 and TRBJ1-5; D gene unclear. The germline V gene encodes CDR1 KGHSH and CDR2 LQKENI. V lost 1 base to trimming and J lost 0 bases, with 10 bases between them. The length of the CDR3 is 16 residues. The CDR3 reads CASSPQSQDSNQPQHF. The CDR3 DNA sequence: TGTGCCAGCTCACCACAATCTCAGGATAGCAATCAGCCCCAGCATTTT.

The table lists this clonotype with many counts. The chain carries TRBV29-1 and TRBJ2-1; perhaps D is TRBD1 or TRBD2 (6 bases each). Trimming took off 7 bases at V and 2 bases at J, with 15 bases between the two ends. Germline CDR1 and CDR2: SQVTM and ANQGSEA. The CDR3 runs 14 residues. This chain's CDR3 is CSGRTGRTYNEQFF. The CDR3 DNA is TGCAGCGGCAGAACAGGGAGGACCTACAATGAGCAGTTCTTC.

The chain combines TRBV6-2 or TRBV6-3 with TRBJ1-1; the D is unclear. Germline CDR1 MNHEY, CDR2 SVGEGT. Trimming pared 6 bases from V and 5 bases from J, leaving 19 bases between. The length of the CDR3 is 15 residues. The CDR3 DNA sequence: TGTGCCAGCAGGCTAGAGGGAGGAGTGAGAACTGAAGCTTTCTTT. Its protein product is CASRLEGGVRTEAFF.

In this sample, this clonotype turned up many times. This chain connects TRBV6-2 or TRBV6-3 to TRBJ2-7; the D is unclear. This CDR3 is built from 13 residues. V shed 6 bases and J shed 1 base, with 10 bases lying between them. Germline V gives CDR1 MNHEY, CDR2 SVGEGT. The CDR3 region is CASSTQPSYEQYF. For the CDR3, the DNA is TGTGCCAGCAGCACACAGCCTTCCTACGAGCAGTACTTC.

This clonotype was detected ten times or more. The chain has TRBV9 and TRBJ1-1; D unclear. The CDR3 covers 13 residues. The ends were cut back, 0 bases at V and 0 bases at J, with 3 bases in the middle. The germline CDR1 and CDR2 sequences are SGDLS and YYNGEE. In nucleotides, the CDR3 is TGTGCCAGCAGCGTAGATCTGAACACTGAAGCTTTCTTT. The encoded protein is CASSVDLNTEAFF.

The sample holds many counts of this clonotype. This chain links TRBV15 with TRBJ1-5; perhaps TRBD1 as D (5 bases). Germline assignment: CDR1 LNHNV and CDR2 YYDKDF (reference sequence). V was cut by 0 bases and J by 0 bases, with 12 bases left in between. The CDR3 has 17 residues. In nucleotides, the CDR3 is TGTGCCACCAGCAGAGATGGGGCGGTCTATAGCAATCAGCCCCAGCATTTT. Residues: CATSRDGAVYSNQPQHF.

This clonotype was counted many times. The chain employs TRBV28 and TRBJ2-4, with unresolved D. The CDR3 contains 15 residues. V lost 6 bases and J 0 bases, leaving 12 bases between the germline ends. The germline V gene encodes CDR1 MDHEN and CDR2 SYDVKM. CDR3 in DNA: TGTGCCAGCAGCCATAGTAAACTAGCCAAAAACATTCAGTACTTC. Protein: CASSHSKLAKNIQYF.

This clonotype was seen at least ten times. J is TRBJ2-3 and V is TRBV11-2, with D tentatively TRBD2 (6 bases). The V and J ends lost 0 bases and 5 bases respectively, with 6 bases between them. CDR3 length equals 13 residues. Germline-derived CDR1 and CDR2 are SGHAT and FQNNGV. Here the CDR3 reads CASSLEGLDTQYF. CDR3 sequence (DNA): TGTGCCAGCAGCTTAGAGGGACTAGATACGCAGTATTTT.

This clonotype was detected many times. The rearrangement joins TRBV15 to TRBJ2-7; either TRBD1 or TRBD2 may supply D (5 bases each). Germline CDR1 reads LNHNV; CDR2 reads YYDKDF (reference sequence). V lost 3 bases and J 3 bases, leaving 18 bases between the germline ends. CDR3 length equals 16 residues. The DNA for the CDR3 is TGTGCCACCAGCAGCCCTCCAGGGAGTGGGGACTACGAGCAGTACTTC. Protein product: CATSSPPGSGDYEQYF. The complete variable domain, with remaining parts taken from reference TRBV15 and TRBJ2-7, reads DAMVIQNPRYQVTQFGKPVTLSCSQTLNHNVMYWYQQKSSQAPKLLFHYYDKDFNNEADTPDNFQSRRPNTSFCFLDIRSPGLGDTAMYLCATSSPPGSGDYEQYFGPGTRLTVT.

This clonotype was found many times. CDR3 sequence (DNA): TGTGCCATCAGTGAGTCGACCTACAGGGCCTACGAGCAGTACTTC. Its translation is CAISESTYRAYEQYF. The chain has TRBV10-3 and TRBJ2-7, with D perhaps TRBD1 (6 bases). The germline gives CDR1 ENHRY, CDR2 SYGVKD. This CDR3 contains 15 residues. V dropped 0 bases and J dropped 2 bases, with 11 bases sitting between them.

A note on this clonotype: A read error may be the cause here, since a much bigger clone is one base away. CDR3 sequence: CASSPAVAGASVLTF. CDR3 coding DNA: TGTGCCAGCAGTCCGGCAGTAGCTGGGGCCAGCGTCCTGACTTTC. The chain is built from TRBV12-3 or TRBV12-4 and TRBJ2-6; possibly TRBD1 for D (5 bases). The CDR3 runs to 15 residues.